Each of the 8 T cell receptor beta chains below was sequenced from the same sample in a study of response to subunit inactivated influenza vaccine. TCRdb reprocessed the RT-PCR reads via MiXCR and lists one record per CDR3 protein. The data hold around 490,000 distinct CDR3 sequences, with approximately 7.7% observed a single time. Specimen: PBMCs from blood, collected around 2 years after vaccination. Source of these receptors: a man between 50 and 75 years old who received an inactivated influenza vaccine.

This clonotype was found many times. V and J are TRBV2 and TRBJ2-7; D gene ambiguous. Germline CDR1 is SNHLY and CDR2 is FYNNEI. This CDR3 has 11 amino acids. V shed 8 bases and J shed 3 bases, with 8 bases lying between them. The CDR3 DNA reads TGTGCCAGCTGCTCAGACTACGAGCAGTACTTC. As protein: CASCSDYEQYF.

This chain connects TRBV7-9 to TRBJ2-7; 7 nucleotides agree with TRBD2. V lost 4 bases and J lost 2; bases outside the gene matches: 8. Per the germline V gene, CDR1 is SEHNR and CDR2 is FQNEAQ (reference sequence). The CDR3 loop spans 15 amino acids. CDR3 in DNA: TGTGCCAGCAGCTCCGAAGTGGCGGGAGCCTACGAGCAGTACTTC. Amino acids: CASSSEVAGAYEQYF.

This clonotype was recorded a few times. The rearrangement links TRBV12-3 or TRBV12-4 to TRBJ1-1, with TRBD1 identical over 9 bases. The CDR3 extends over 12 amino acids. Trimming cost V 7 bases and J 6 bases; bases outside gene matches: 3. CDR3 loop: CASKDRGPEAFF. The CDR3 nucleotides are TGTGCCAGCAAGGACAGGGGCCCTGAAGCTTTCTTT.

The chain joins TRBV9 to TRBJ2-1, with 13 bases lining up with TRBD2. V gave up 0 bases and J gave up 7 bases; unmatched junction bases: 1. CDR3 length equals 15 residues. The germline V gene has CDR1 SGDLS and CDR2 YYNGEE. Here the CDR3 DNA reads TGTGCCAGCAGCGTAGCGGGACTAGCGGGGAATGAGCAGTTCTTC. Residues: CASSVAGLAGNEQFF.

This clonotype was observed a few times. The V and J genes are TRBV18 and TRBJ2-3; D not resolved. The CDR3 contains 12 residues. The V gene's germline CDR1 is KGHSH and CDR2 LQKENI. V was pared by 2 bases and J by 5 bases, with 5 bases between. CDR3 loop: CASSPGQDTQYF. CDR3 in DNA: TGTGCCAGCTCACCAGGGCAAGATACGCAGTATTTT.

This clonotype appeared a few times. CDR3 sequence reads: CASSQLTAEPQHF. The CDR3, as DNA: TGCGCCAGCAGCCAACTAACAGCGGAGCCCCAGCATTTT. V is TRBV4-1 and J is TRBJ1-5; D gene uncertain. V dropped 2 bases and J dropped 8 bases, with 10 bases sitting between them. This CDR3 is built from 13 residues. In germline, CDR1 is MGHRA, CDR2 YSYEKL.

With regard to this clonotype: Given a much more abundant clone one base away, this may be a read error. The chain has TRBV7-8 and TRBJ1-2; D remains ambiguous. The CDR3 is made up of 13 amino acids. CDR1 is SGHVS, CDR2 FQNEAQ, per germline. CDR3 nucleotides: TGTGCCAGCGGCTTAGTGCGCTCCGGAGGCTACACCTTC. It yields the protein CASGLVRSGGYTF. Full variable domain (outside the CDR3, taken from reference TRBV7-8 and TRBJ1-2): GAGVSQSPRYKVAKRGQDVALRCDPISGHVSLFWYQQALGQGPEFLTYFQNEAQLDKSGLPSDRFFAERPEGSVSTLKIQRTQQEDSAVYLCASGLVRSGGYTFGSGTRLTVV.

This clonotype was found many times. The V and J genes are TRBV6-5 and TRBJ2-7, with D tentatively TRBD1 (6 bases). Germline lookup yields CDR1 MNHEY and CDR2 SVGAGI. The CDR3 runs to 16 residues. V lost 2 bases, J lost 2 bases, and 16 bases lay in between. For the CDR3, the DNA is TGTGCCAGCAGTTACAATTCCCCTCGGACAGCCTACGAGCAGTACTTC. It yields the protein CASSYNSPRTAYEQYF.